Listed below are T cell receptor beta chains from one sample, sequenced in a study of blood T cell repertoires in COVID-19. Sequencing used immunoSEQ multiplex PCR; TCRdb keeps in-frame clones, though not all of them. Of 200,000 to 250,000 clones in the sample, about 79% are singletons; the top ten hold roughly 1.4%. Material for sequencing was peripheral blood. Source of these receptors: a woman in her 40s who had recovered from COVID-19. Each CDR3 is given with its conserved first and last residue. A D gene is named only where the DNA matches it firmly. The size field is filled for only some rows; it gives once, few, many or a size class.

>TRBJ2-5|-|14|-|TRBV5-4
TGTGCCAGCAGCTTGGACAGACTAACGGAGACCCAGTACTTC
CASSLDRLTETQYF
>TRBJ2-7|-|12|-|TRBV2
TGTGCCAGCGTTCTACAGCTTTTCGAGCAGTACTTC
CASVLQLFEQYF
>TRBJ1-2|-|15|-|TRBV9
TGTGCCAGCAGCGCCCTATCCACAGGGAACTATGGCTACACCTTC
CASSALSTGNYGYTF
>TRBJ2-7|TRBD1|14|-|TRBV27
TGTGCCAGCAGTCGGACAGGGGGCGTATACGAGCAGTACTTC
CASSRTGGVYEQYF
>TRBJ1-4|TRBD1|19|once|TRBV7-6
TGTGCCAGCAGCTTAGAAGTTCTTTGGACAGGGTGGTCTAATGAAAAACTGTTTTTT
CASSLEVLWTGWSNEKLFF
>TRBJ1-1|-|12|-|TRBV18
TGTGCCAGCTCACCAGGGGGCTACGAAGCTTTCTTT
CASSPGGYEAFF
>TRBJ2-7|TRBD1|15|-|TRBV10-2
TGCGCCAGCAGTGAACCGGGACAGGGAGTGGGCGAGCAGTACTTC
CASSEPGQGVGEQYF
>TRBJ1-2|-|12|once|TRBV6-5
TGTGCCAGCAGTTACCCATCGGGTGGCTACACCTTC
CASSYPSGGYTF
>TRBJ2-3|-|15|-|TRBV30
TGTGCCTGGAGTCTTCAGGGATTAAGCACAGATACGCAGTATTTT
CAWSLQGLSTDTQYF
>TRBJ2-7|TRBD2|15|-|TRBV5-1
TGCGCCAGCAGCCCTCGGACTAGCGGTCCCTACGAGCAGTACTTC
CASSPRTSGPYEQYF
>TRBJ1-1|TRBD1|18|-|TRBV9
TGTGCCAGCAGCTCACTAGAGGGACAGGTTCGGGTGGGCACTGAAGCTTTCTTT
CASSSLEGQVRVGTEAFF
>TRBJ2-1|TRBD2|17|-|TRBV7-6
TGTGCCAGCAGCCAGATACCGGGACTAGCGGGCGACAATGAGCAGTTCTTC
CASSQIPGLAGDNEQFF
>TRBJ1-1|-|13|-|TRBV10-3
TGTGCCATCATGGTAGAGCTTAACACTGAAGCTTTCTTT
CAIMVELNTEAFF
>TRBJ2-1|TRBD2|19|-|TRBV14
TGTGCCAGCAGCCAACAACCCGGGACTAGCGGGGTCCTTTACAATGAGCAGTTCTTC
CASSQQPGTSGVLYNEQFF
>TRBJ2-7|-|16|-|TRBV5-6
TGTGCCAGCAGCTTGACGGGGGGCCAAAGCTCCTACGAGCAGTACTTC
CASSLTGGQSSYEQYF
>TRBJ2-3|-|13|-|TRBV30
TGTGCCTGGAGTGTAGCCTCGGCAGATACGCAGTATTTT
CAWSVASADTQYF
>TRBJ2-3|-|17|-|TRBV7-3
TGTGCCAGCAGCTTAGCGCGGCGCCCCCCGGGGGAAGATACGCAGTATTTT
CASSLARRPPGEDTQYF
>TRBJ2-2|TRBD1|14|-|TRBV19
TGTGCCAGTAGAAGGACAGGGGCCAACTTGGAGCTGTTTTTT
CASRRTGANLELFF
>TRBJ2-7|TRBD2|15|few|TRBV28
TGTGCCAGCAGGTCCGGGACTAGCGGGCCTTACGAGCAGTACTTC
CASRSGTSGPYEQYF
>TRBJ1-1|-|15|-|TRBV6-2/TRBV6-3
TGTGCCAGCAGTTACTCGAATTGGGGCGACACTGAAGCTTTCTTT
CASSYSNWGDTEAFF
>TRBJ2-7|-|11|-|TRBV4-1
TGCGCCAGCAGCCAAGACAGGGTGACGTACTTC
CASSQDRVTYF
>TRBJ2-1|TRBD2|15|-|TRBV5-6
TGTGCCAGCAGCTTTGAGGTGACTAGCATAAATGAGCAGTTCTTC
CASSFEVTSINEQFF
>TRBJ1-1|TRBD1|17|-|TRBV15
TGTGCCACCAGCAGGGAGGGACAGGGGATAAAGAACACTGAAGCTTTCTTT
CATSREGQGIKNTEAFF
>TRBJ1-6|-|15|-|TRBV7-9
TGTGCCAGCAGCCCACCGGGTTCTGGTAATTCACCCCTCCACTTT
CASSPPGSGNSPLHF
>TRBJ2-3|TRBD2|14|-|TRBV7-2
TGTGCCAGCAATCAAGCGGGGAGCACAGATACGCAGTATTTT
CASNQAGSTDTQYF
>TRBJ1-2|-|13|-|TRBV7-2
TGTGCCAGCAGCCGGGGGAGCGGGGGTGGCTACACCTTC
CASSRGSGGGYTF
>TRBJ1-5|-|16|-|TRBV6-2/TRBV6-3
TGTGCCAGCAGTTCCCCCCCTCAAGAGCCGCATCAGCCCCAGCATTTT
CASSSPPQEPHQPQHF
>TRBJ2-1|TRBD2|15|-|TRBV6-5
TGTGCCAGCAGTCCACTAGCGGGGGGGCGCAATGAGCAGTTCTTC
CASSPLAGGRNEQFF
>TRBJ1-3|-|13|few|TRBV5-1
TGCGCCAGCACCGGGAGGGTGGGAAACACCATATATTTT
CASTGRVGNTIYF
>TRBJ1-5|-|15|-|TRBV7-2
TGTGCCAGCAGTTCTGATGACAGGTGGTCTCAGCCCCAGCATTTT
CASSSDDRWSQPQHF
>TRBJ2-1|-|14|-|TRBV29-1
TGCAGCGTTGACGCGGGAACCCTCGGCGGTGAGCAGTTCTTC
CSVDAGTLGGEQFF
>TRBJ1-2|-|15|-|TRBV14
TGTGCCAGCAGCCCAGAAGCAGGGCTTAACTATGGCTACACCTTC
CASSPEAGLNYGYTF
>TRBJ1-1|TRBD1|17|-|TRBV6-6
TGTGCCAGCAGTCCTGACAGGGGAGCCCTCCTGAACACTGAAGCTTTCTTT
CASSPDRGALLNTEAFF
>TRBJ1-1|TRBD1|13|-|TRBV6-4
TGTGCCAGCAGCGTAGACAGGGGCACTGAAGCTTTCTTT
CASSVDRGTEAFF
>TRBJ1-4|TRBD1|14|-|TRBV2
TGTGCCAGCAGCGGGGACAGGGTGGATGAAAAACTGTTTTTT
CASSGDRVDEKLFF
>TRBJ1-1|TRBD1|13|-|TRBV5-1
TGCGCCAGCAGCTGGACAGGGGACACTGAAGCTTTCTTT
CASSWTGDTEAFF
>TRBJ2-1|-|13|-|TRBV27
TGTGCCAGCAGTTTTACTCAGCGGGTTGAGCAGTTCTTC
CASSFTQRVEQFF
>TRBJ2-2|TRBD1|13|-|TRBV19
TGTGCCAGTCACAGGGGCACGGCCGGGGAGCTGTTTTTT
CASHRGTAGELFF
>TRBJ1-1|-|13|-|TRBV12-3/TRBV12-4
TGTGCCAGCACTCTCCTGGGGGCCACTGAAGCTTTCTTT
CASTLLGATEAFF
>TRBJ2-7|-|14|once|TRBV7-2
TGTGCCAGCAGCCCAGGACAGAGCTCCTACGAGCAGTACTTC
CASSPGQSSYEQYF
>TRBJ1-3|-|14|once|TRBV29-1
TGCAGCGTTGGTTTACAGGATTCTGGAAACACCATATATTTT
CSVGLQDSGNTIYF
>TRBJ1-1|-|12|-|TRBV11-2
TGTGCCAGCAGCCCAACAGGGCTTCAAGCTTTCTTT
CASSPTGLQAFF
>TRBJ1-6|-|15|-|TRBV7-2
TGTGCCAGCAGCTTAGAACCAGGGGTTAATTCACCCCTCCACTTT
CASSLEPGVNSPLHF
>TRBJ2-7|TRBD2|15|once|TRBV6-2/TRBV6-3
TGTGCCAGCAGTTACTCCCGTAGCGGGGATTTCGAGCAGTACTTC
CASSYSRSGDFEQYF
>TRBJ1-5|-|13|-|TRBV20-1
TGCAGTGCTAGTGGCGGGGGCAATCAGCCCCAGCATTTT
CSASGGGNQPQHF
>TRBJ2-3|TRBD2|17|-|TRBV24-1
TGTGCCACCAGTGATGCCAATCTAGCGGGAATCAGAGATACGCAGTATTTT
CATSDANLAGIRDTQYF
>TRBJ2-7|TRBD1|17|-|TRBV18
TGTGCCAGCTCACAACTTTCACCGGGACAGGGGGCGATTGAGCAGTACTTC
CASSQLSPGQGAIEQYF
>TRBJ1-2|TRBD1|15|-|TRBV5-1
TGCGCCAGCAGCTTGGCTCACAGGGGGAACTATGGCTACACCTTC
CASSLAHRGNYGYTF
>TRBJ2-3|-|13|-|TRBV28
TGTGCCAGCAGGGTCGGGGGTGCAGATACGCAGTATTTT
CASRVGGADTQYF
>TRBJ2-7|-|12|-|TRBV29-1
TGCAGCGTTGAATCAAACTCCTACGAGCAGTACTTC
CSVESNSYEQYF
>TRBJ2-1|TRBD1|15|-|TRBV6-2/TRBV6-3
TGTGCCAGCAGCCGAATACAGGGGGCTATGGATGAGCAGTTCTTC
CASSRIQGAMDEQFF
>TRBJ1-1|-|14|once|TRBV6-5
TGTGCCAGCAGCCCGGGACACCTGAACACTGAAGCTTTCTTT
CASSPGHLNTEAFF
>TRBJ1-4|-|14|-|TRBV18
TGTGCCAGCTCACCGAGGGACACGGATGAAAAACTGTTTTTT
CASSPRDTDEKLFF
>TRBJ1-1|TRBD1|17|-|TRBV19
TGTGCCAGTAGTATAGAGGGCAGGGGGATAGGTGGCACTGAAGCTTTCTTT
CASSIEGRGIGGTEAFF
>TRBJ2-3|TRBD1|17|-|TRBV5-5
TGTGCCAGCAGCTTCTCTTCCAATCAGGGGGCTTCTAATACGCAGTATTTT
CASSFSSNQGASNTQYF
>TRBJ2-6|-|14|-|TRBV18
TGTGCCAGCTACCGAGGGACTGGGGCCAACGTCCTGACTTTC
CASYRGTGANVLTF
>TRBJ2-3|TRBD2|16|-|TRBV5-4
TGTGCCAGCAGCTTGGGTGGTCTAGCGGAGGCAGATACGCAGTATTTT
CASSLGGLAEADTQYF